The entry that follows covers one TCR beta chain sequence. The antigen remains undetermined. A read error may explain this, as a much larger clone is one base away. Co-extraction of RNA and DNA was performed on 20-30 mg of unsorted bulk tissue. This sample is part of a study of tumor-infiltrating lymphocytes in primary liver carcinoma. This CDR3 has 14 amino acids. Germline CDR1 is MNHEY and CDR2 is SVGEGT. The study, taken as a whole, reports: Tumor-blood pairs (like tumor-adjacent pairs) overlapped less than tumor region pairs did.

Synthesis of TCR beta cDNA was carried out from 500 ng total RNA with a constant-region primer. Three nested multiplex PCR rounds, a slightly modified ARM-PCR method, built the TCR beta libraries. It was with TRBV1-TRBV30 forward primers and a C-beta reverse primer that the first two PCR rounds were run, at approximately 10 cycles each. TCRdb used MiXCR to reprocess the multiplex PCR reads, holding one entry per CDR3 protein. The sample includes 80,000 or so distinct CDR3 sequences, over 55% seen only once; the top ten take roughly 13%. The V call is TRBV6-2 or TRBV6-3, the J call TRBJ1-5; weak D call: TRBD2 (6 bases). The J call could be wrong; TRBJ2-3 is a better fit for the DNA end. The source material was liver tumor tissue from sampling region 4. The subset here: tumor region T4, right-lateral pole. The receptor was isolated from an older woman with primary liver carcinoma and hepatitis B virus infection. CDR3 amino acids: CASSLLQAGQPQYF. The CDR3 region has the DNA TGTGCCAGCAGTCTTCTCCAGGCGGGGCAGCCCCAGTATTTT.